A single sample is the source of the 21 T cell receptor beta chains below, sequenced in a study of tumor-infiltrating lymphocytes in primary liver carcinoma. Constant-region priming of about 500 ng total RNA yielded TCR beta cDNA. TCR beta libraries came from three nested multiplex PCR rounds using slightly modified ARM-PCR. TRBV1-TRBV30 forward and Cbeta reverse primers drove the first two roughly 10-cycle rounds. MiXCR, applied by TCRdb to the multiplex PCR reads, yields one record per CDR3 protein. The sample records 90,000 to 150,000 distinct CDR3 sequences, 55% to 70% being singletons. Unsorted bulk tissue (roughly 20-31 mg) underwent RNA and DNA co-extraction. The sequenced sample consisted of tumor-adjacent normal liver tissue. Receptors originate from a woman aged 55 to 70 with primary liver carcinoma and hepatitis B virus infection.

The chain links TRBV12-3 or TRBV12-4 to TRBJ1-1, with D perhaps TRBD1 (5 bases). The CDR3 is 11 residues long. The V gene lost 6 bases and the J gene lost 11 bases, with 13 bases spanning the gap. Written as DNA, the CDR3 is TGTGCCAGCAGCGAGGGGAGGAGTGCTTTCTTT. Its protein product is CASSEGRSAFF.

For this clonotype: The conserved final phenylalanine or tryptophan is absent from the CDR3, which likely points to a read error. No DNA is shown, since the ends of the CDR3 on it are uncertain; the CDR3 is the one TCRdb lists. The V call is TRBV11-2, the J call TRBJ1-1. The CDR3 length equals 13 residues, ends included. Germline V lookup: CDR1 SGHAT, CDR2 FQNNGV. CDR3 in amino acids: CACSLGANTEVFL.

To note about this clonotype: At one end the junction does not follow the germline gene, possibly because of a read error. CDR3 in DNA: TGTACCACCAGTATGGGGGGCCGCTTTAATCAGCCCCAGCATTTT. Translating it yields CTTSMGGRFNQPQHF. The chain joins TRBV24-1 to TRBJ1-5; possible D gene TRBD1, 6 bases. Germline lookup yields CDR1 KGHDR and CDR2 SFDVKD. The CDR3 sequence is 15 residues long.

The sample holds many counts of this clonotype. V usage is TRBV2 and J usage is TRBJ2-1; the D is unclear. CDR1 is SNHLY and CDR2 is FYNNEI in the germline V gene. Trimming took off 7 bases at V and 8 bases at J, with 9 bases between the two ends. This CDR3 has 11 amino acids. The CDR3, as DNA: TGTGCCAGCACCCGGAGAGATGAGCAGTTCTTC. It is translated as CASTRRDEQFF.

Of note for this clonotype: The junction and the germline gene differ at one end; a read error may be behind it. The V call is TRBV5-1, the J call TRBJ2-7; D is unclear. Germline CDR1 and CDR2: SGHRS and YFSETQ. CDR3 length: 12 residues. The CDR3 is CASSSTTYEQCF. DNA of the CDR3: TGTGCCAGCAGCTCAACAACCTACGAGCAGTGCTTC.

There are a few counts of this clonotype. The genes are TRBV27 and TRBJ2-1; D remains unclear. The V gene's germline CDR1 is MNHEY and CDR2 SMNVEV (reference sequence). The CDR3 consists of 15 residues. V lost 5 bases and J lost 0, with 11 bases in between. The CDR3 sequence: CASSPDVTSYNEQFF. CDR3 nucleotide sequence: TGTGCCAGCAGTCCCGACGTTACCTCCTACAATGAGCAGTTCTTC.

Remarks on this clonotype: The junction departs from germline at one end; a sequencing error may be responsible. CDR3: CASSEGGSGWAHEQYF. CDR3 nucleotide sequence: TGTGCCAGCAGTGAAGGGGGTAGCGGGTGGGCCCACGAGCAGTATTTC. The rearrangement links TRBV6-1 to TRBJ2-7, with TRBD2 matching over 7 bases. CDR1 is MNHNS and CDR2 is SASEGT in the germline V gene. The CDR3 is 16 residues long.

The rearrangement joins TRBV7-3 to TRBJ2-1, with D hard to call. This CDR3 has 13 residues. With 0 bases removed from V and 3 bases from J, the gap between germline ends came to 3 bases. Germline CDR1 and CDR2: SGHTA and FQGTGA. The CDR3 protein is CASSLTNYNEQFF. The CDR3 bases are TGTGCCAGCAGCTTAACCAACTACAATGAGCAGTTCTTC.

In the case of this clonotype: The junction departs from germline at one end; a sequencing error may be responsible. The chain links TRBV12-3 or TRBV12-4 to TRBJ1-4; no reliable D call. The CDR3 has 17 residues. CDR3 bases: TGCGCCAGCAGTTTTTCACCCACTGTCACAACTAATGAAAAACTGTTTTTT. It translates to CASSFSPTVTTNEKLFF.

This clonotype was seen ten or more times. J is TRBJ2-7 and V is TRBV12-3 or TRBV12-4, with D perhaps matching TRBD2 (5 bases). V lost 8 bases to trimming and J lost 0 bases, with 11 bases between them. The CDR3 is made up of 13 amino acids. The CDR3 protein is CASGSTSSYEQYF. The DNA for the CDR3 is TGTGCCAGCGGAAGCACTAGCTCCTACGAGCAGTACTTC.

The rearrangement joins TRBV7-3 to TRBJ2-6, with no clear D. Germline CDR1 and CDR2: SGHTA and FQGTGA. Trimming pared 0 bases from V and 0 bases from J, leaving 18 bases between. There are 20 residues in the CDR3. The CDR3 DNA follows: TGTGCCAGCAGCTTAACAGGAAGCAGATTTTCCCACTCTGGGGCCAACGTCCTGACTTTC. It is translated as CASSLTGSRFSHSGANVLTF.

There are a few counts of this clonotype. This sequence joins TRBV14 and TRBJ1-2; D might be TRBD1 (6 bases). Germline CDR1 and CDR2: SGHDN and FVKESK. The germline V and J ends were trimmed by 3 bases and 11 bases, with 16 bases remaining between them. This CDR3 comprises 13 residues. The CDR3 sequence is CASSHINRAGYTF. Written as DNA, the CDR3 is TGTGCCAGCAGCCACATAAACAGGGCCGGTTACACCTTC.

For this clonotype: No conserved phenylalanine or tryptophan is present at the end of the CDR3, so a read error is the likely explanation. This sequence joins TRBV13 and TRBJ2-1; tentative D call: TRBD1 (6 bases). Germline values: CDR1 PRHDT, CDR2 FYEKMQ (reference sequence). This CDR3 is 15 amino acids long. CDR3 sequence (DNA): TGCGCCAGCAGCTTCTACGGGACAAGAGGCAATGAGCAGTTCTTG. Its protein product is CASSFYGTRGNEQFL.

This clonotype was counted only a few times. This CDR3 fails to terminate in the conserved phenylalanine or tryptophan, so it likely reflects a read error. The genes are TRBV5-4 and TRBJ2-5; the D gene is possibly TRBD1 (5 bases). This CDR3 has 13 amino acids. Germline CDR1 is SGHNT and CDR2 is YYREEE (reference sequence). Trimming took 4 bases from V and 3 from J, leaving 10 bases between them. CDR3 coding DNA: TGTGCCAGCAGCCAAGACAGTGAAGAGACCCAGTACCTC. Encoded protein: CASSQDSEETQYL.

This clonotype was seen a handful of times. This may arise from a read error, as a much more abundant clone is one base away. This rearrangement joins TRBV7-8 to TRBJ2-1; a possible D gene is TRBD2 (6 bases). The CDR3 has 15 residues. Trimming removed 8 bases from V and 6 bases from J, with 20 bases in between. From germline, CDR1 is SGHVS and CDR2 FQNEAQ. The CDR3 region has the DNA TGTGCCAGCGGCGGGGCGCGGACGGGGTCCAATGAGCAGTTCTTC. It yields the protein CASGGARTGSNEQFF. Full variable domain (remainder filled in from reference TRBV7-8 and TRBJ2-1): GAGVSQSPRYKVAKRGQDVALRCDPISGHVSLFWYQQALGQGPEFLTYFQNEAQLDKSGLPSDRFFAERPEGSVSTLKIQRTQQEDSAVYLCASGGARTGSNEQFFGPGTRLTVL.

To note about this clonotype: Relative to the germline gene, one junction end is altered; a read error may explain this. This rearrangement joins TRBV7-9 to TRBJ2-7, with D possibly matching TRBD2 (6 bases). Looked up from germline, CDR1 is SEHNR and CDR2 is FQNEAQ (reference sequence). This CDR3 is built from 16 residues. The CDR3 is CASSPWDRGADYEQYF. CDR3 in DNA: TGTGCCAGCAGCCCCTGGGATCGAGGGGCGGACTACGAGCAGTACTTT.

This clonotype came up many times. The gene calls are TRBV12-5 and TRBJ2-3, with no clear D. Trimming cost V 5 bases and J 0 bases, with 15 bases left between them. Germline-derived CDR1 and CDR2 are LGHNT and FRNRAP. This CDR3 comprises 16 residues. DNA for the CDR3: TGTGCTAGTGGTCCTCCCCGACTGACTAGCACAGATACGCAGTATTTT. Translated, it gives CASGPPRLTSTDTQYF.

With respect to this clonotype: Its ends do not fully match the called genes, so a read error is possible. The chain is built from TRBV11-2 and TRBJ1-1; D is unresolved. Germline V gene lookup returns CDR1 SGHAT and CDR2 FQNNGV. The CDR3 is 12 residues long. The CDR3 sequence: CTSSLDNTEAFF. The CDR3 DNA follows: TGTACCAGCAGCTTGGACAACACTGAAGCTTTCTTT.

As regards this clonotype: The final CDR3 position lacks the conserved phenylalanine or tryptophan, pointing to a likely read error. The V call is TRBV4-1, the J call TRBJ2-1; 7 positions agree with TRBD1. The V and J ends lost 4 bases and 5 bases, in that order; junction bases with no gene match: 8. Looked up from germline, CDR1 is MGHRA and CDR2 is YSYEKL. The CDR3 extends over 15 amino acids. The CDR3 nucleotides read TGCGCCAGCAGCCGTGGACAGGTCCAAAACAATGAGCAGTTCCTC. As protein: CASSRGQVQNNEQFL.

To note about this clonotype: At one end the junction does not follow the germline gene, possibly because of a read error. The chain recombines TRBV11-2 with TRBJ2-2; D tentatively fits TRBD1 or TRBD2 (5 bases each). The CDR3 contains 13 residues. CDR1 and CDR2 from the germline V gene are SGHAT and FQNNGV. In DNA, the CDR3 is TGTGCCAGCAGCTCTGTAGGGGTCGGGGAACTGTTTTTT. It is translated as CASSSVGVGELFF. The complete variable domain, with remaining parts taken from reference TRBV11-2 and TRBJ2-2, reads EAGVAQSPRYKIIEKRQSVAFWCNPISGHATLYWYQQILGQGPKLLIQFQNNGVVDDSQLPKDRFSAERLKGVDSTLKIQPAKLEDSAVYLCASSSVGVGELFFGEGSRLTVL.

CDR3 loop: CASTYRGQGISYTF. CDR3 nucleotides: TGTGCCAGCACTTATAGAGGACAGGGAATCAGCTACACCTTC. The chain employs TRBV6-5 and TRBJ1-2, with 8 nucleotides matching TRBD1. The length of the CDR3 is 14 residues. CDR1 MNHEY and CDR2 SVGAGI come from the germline V gene. The junction had 13 bases not matched to a gene; V was cut back by 7 bases and J by 9 bases.